A single T cell receptor (beta chain) is shown here with its context. In the source study's methods: How many nucleated cells were present was estimated from reference gene primer amplification. Assay: immunoSEQ multiplex PCR; the TCRdb copy retains only in-frame clones and omits some. For V, J and clone size, that table is used; D and trimming come from the DNA. Among 150,000 to 200,000 clones listed, 92% were seen once. This sample stems from a study of blood T cell repertoires in COVID-19. Study in general: Sources were T cells, B-cell-depleted T cells, or PBMCs; the material itself was cDNA or gDNA.

Trimming left V 4 bases short and J 6 bases short, with 15 bases between. There are 14 residues in the CDR3. CDR1 and CDR2 (germline): LGHDT, YNNKEL (reference sequence). Enrollment of patients from Seattle took place during active infection, with longitudinal follow-up. The material sequenced was peripheral blood. The receptor was isolated from a man younger than 45 with COVID-19, enrolled during active disease. The J gene is TRBJ1-2, the V gene TRBV3-1 (or the pseudogene TRBV3-2); tentatively, D is TRBD1 (6 bases). The CDR3 nucleotides read TGTGCCAGCAGCCGCAATCAAGGGGGGGATGGCTACACCTTC. Protein: CASSRNQGGDGYTF.